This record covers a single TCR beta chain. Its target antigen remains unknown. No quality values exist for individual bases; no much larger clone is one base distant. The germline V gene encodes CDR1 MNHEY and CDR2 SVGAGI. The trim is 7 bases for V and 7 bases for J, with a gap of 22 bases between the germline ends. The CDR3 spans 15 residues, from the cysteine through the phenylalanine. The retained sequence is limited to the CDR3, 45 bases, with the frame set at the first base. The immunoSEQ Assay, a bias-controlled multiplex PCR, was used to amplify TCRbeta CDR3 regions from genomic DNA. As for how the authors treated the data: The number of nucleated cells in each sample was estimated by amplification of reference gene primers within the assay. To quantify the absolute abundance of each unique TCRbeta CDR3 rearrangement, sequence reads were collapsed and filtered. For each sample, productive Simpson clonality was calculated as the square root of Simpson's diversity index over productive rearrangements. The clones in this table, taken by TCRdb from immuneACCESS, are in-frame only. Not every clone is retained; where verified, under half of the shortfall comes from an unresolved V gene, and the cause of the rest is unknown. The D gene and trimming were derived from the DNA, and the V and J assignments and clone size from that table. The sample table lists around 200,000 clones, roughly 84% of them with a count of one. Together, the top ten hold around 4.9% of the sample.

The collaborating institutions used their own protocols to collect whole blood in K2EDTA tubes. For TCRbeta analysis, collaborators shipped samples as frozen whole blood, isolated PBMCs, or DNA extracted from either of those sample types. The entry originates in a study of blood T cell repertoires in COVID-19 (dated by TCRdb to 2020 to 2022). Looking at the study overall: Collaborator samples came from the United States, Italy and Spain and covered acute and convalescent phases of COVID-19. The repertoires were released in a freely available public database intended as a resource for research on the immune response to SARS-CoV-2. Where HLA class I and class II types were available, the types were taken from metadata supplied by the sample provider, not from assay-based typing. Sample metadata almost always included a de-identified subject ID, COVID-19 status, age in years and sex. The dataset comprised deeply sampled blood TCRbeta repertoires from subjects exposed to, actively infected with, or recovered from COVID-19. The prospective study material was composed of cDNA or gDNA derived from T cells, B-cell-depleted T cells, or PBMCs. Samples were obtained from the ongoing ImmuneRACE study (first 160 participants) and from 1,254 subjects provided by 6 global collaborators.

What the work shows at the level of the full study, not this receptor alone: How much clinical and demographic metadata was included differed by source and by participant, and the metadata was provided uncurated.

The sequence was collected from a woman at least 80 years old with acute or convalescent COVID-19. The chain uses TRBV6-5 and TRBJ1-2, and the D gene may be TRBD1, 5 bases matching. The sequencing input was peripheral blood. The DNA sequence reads TGTGCCAGCAAGCTATCCTCGGGGGGTAAGGGTGGCTACACCTTC. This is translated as CASKLSSGGKGGYTF.